These 23 T cell receptor beta chains came from one sample sequenced in a study of blood T cell repertoires in COVID-19. The data were produced by immunoSEQ multiplex PCR, yet TCRdb's version contains in-frame clones alone and is incomplete. The sample lists 300,000 or so clones, about nine tenths occurring once. The sample taken for sequencing was PBMCs or T cells enriched from blood (not recorded which). The receptors stem from a woman aged 45-60 years who had been exposed to COVID-19.

This sequence joins TRBV7-2 and TRBJ1-5, with D unclear. This CDR3 has 15 residues. V lost 1 base, J lost 2 bases, and 9 bases lay in between. CDR1 SGHTA and CDR2 FQGNSA come from the germline V gene. The CDR3 here is CASSLESFGNQPQHF. The CDR3 bases are TGTGCCAGCAGCTTAGAGAGTTTCGGCAATCAGCCCCAGCATTTT.

J is TRBJ1-5 and V is TRBV6-1; D remains ambiguous. This CDR3 has 14 residues. V was trimmed by 1 base and J by 4 bases, leaving 8 bases between them. The germline gives CDR1 MNHNS, CDR2 SASEGT. The CDR3 sequence: CASSEEHKNQPQHF. DNA for the CDR3: TGTGCCAGCAGTGAAGAACACAAAAATCAGCCCCAGCATTTT.

CDR3 amino acids: CASSDGPGRDLRGGYTF. Here the CDR3 DNA reads TGTGCCAGCAGTGACGGCCCCGGGAGGGACCTCAGAGGGGGCTACACCTTC. The chain carries TRBV6-1 and TRBJ1-2; possible D gene TRBD1, 5 bases. The CDR3 totals 17 residues. CDR1 MNHNS and CDR2 SASEGT come from the germline V gene. Trimming took 3 bases from V and 8 from J, leaving 25 bases between them.

The V gene is TRBV9, the J gene TRBJ2-3; maybe TRBD1 (6 bases). Trimming left V 3 bases short and J 2 bases short, with 19 bases between. The CDR3 covers 17 residues. Germline V gives CDR1 SGDLS, CDR2 YYNGEE. This chain's CDR3 is CASSATGDNPTTDTQYF. CDR3 bases: TGTGCCAGCAGCGCAACCGGGGACAACCCAACCACAGATACGCAGTATTTT. The whole variable domain, filled in from reference TRBV9 and TRBJ2-3, reads DSGVTQTPKHLITATGQRVTLRCSPRSGDLSVYWYQQSLDQGLQFLIQYYNGEERAKGNILERFSAQQFPDLHSELNLSSLELGDSALYFCASSATGDNPTTDTQYFGPGTRLTVL.

The V gene is TRBV11-2, the J gene TRBJ2-7; 9 bases are a match to TRBD2. V dropped 5 bases and J dropped 2; count of bases not matched to a gene: 7. The CDR3 length is 15 residues. CDR1 and CDR2 (germline): SGHAT, FQNNGV. CDR3 amino acids: CASSTTAGGPYEQYF. The CDR3 DNA sequence: TGTGCCAGCAGCACCACGGCGGGGGGGCCCTACGAGCAGTACTTC.

This chain joins TRBV5-1 and TRBJ2-3; 7 nucleotides match TRBD1. Germline lookup yields CDR1 SGHRS and CDR2 YFSETQ. The length of the CDR3 is 15 residues. J was trimmed by 3 bases and V by 3 bases; bases with no gene match: 7. The CDR3 loop reads CASSSHRGPTDTQYF. The CDR3 nucleotides read TGCGCCAGCAGCTCCCACAGGGGCCCAACAGATACGCAGTATTTT.

The rearrangement joins TRBV9 to TRBJ2-1; no reliable D call. The germline V gene encodes CDR1 SGDLS and CDR2 YYNGEE. This CDR3 is 14 amino acids long. Trimming took off 0 bases at V and 1 base at J, with 5 bases between the two ends. CDR3 sequence (DNA): TGTGCCAGCAGCGTAGTTTCTTCCTACAATGAGCAGTTCTTC. It codes for CASSVVSSYNEQFF.

The CDR3 loop reads CAIGVGVNSNQPQHF. DNA of the CDR3: TGTGCCATCGGGGTGGGAGTTAATAGCAATCAGCCCCAGCATTTT. The V call is TRBV10-3, the J call TRBJ1-5; no clear D gene. Germline V gene lookup returns CDR1 ENHRY and CDR2 SYGVKD. CDR3 size: 15 residues. Trimming took 8 bases from V and 0 from J, leaving 14 bases between them.

V is TRBV12-3 or TRBV12-4 and J is TRBJ1-2; D unclear. This CDR3 region has 12 residues. Deletions cut 7 bases from V and 5 bases from J, with 11 bases between. The CDR3 region is CASNDPGYGYTF. As DNA, the CDR3 is TGTGCCAGCAATGACCCGGGGTATGGCTACACCTTC.

The chain carries TRBV10-3 and TRBJ2-7; TRBD1 is a possible D gene (6 bases). CDR3 length equals 13 residues. Germline V CDR1 and CDR2: ENHRY, SYGVKD. The V end lost 2 bases, the J end lost 3 bases, and 8 bases lay between the germline ends. CDR3 in DNA: TGTGCCATCAGTGAGGGACAGTACTACGAGCAGTACTTC. Translated, it gives CAISEGQYYEQYF.

The chain uses TRBV5-4 and TRBJ2-2, with unresolved D. This CDR3 contains 16 residues. Trimming took off 6 bases at V and 2 bases at J, with 17 bases between the two ends. The germline gives CDR1 SGHNT, CDR2 YYREEE (reference sequence). The chain's CDR3 is CASTKLNLLNTGELFF. The CDR3 DNA follows: TGTGCCAGCACGAAGCTTAACCTGCTTAACACCGGGGAGCTGTTTTTT.

This chain uses TRBV2 with TRBJ1-1; maybe TRBD1 (6 bases). The CDR3 contains 15 residues. From germline, CDR1 is SNHLY and CDR2 FYNNEI. The V and J ends lost 11 bases and 0 bases respectively, with 19 bases between them. The chain's CDR3 is CAFRTVLPMNTEAFF. DNA of the CDR3: TGTGCCTTCCGGACAGTCCTCCCCATGAACACTGAAGCTTTCTTT. The full variable domain, rest sourced from reference TRBV2 and TRBJ1-1, is EPEVTQTPSHQVTQMGQEVILRCVPISNHLYFYWYRQILGQKVEFLVSFYNNEISEKSEIFDDQFSVERPDGSNFTLKIRSTKLEDSAMYFCAFRTVLPMNTEAFFGQGTRLTVV.

The J gene is TRBJ2-1, the V gene TRBV2; D call uncertain. The CDR3 spans 13 residues. Germline V gives CDR1 SNHLY, CDR2 FYNNEI. Trimming removed 1 base from V and 8 bases from J, with 9 bases in between. The CDR3: CASSEGGGYEQFF. The CDR3 DNA follows: TGTGCCAGCAGTGAAGGCGGTGGGTATGAGCAGTTCTTC.

The rearrangement joins TRBV7-9 to TRBJ2-1; D gene ambiguous. This CDR3 contains 14 residues. Germline V gene sequence: CDR1 SEHNR, CDR2 FQNEAQ (reference sequence). With 1 base removed from V and 7 bases from J, the gap between germline ends came to 11 bases. CDR3: CASSLGNPGNEQFF. In DNA, the CDR3 is TGTGCCAGCAGCTTAGGTAACCCCGGGAATGAGCAGTTCTTC.

The rearrangement links TRBV3-1 (or the pseudogene TRBV3-2) to TRBJ2-2; maybe TRBD1 (5 bases). Trimming left V 3 bases short and J 2 bases short, with 28 bases between. From germline, CDR1 is LGHDT and CDR2 YNNKEL (reference sequence). The CDR3 contains 21 residues. The CDR3 reads CASSHRPGRRAYRPNTGELFF. The CDR3 coding sequence is TGTGCCAGCAGCCATCGTCCTGGGCGCAGGGCCTACCGTCCAAACACCGGGGAGCTGTTTTTT.

The J gene is TRBJ2-1, the V gene TRBV19; 10 bases fit TRBD2. The germline CDR1 and CDR2 sequences are LNHDA and SQIVND (reference sequence). Trimming took 3 bases from V and 9 from J; bases not matched to a gene: 14. This CDR3 comprises 17 residues. This chain's CDR3 is CASSIRGLAKGRGEQFF. CDR3 nucleotide sequence: TGTGCCAGTAGTATTAGGGGACTAGCGAAGGGGCGTGGTGAGCAGTTCTTC.

This sequence joins TRBV5-4 and TRBJ1-2, with no clear D. Germline V gene sequence: CDR1 SGHNT, CDR2 YYREEE (reference sequence). Deletions cut 3 bases from V and 6 bases from J, with 9 bases between. The CDR3 is 12 amino acids. DNA of the CDR3: TGTGCCAGCAGCTCCGGGATGAATGGCTACACCTTC. Translated: CASSSGMNGYTF.

The gene calls are TRBV2 and TRBJ1-4, with D possibly TRBD1 on 5 matching bases. Trimming cost V 8 bases and J 4 bases, with 14 bases left between them. The CDR3 runs 14 residues. Germline V lookup: CDR1 SNHLY, CDR2 FYNNEI. The CDR3 loop reads CASGQDTFNEKLFF. As DNA, the CDR3 is TGTGCCAGCGGCCAGGACACATTTAATGAAAAACTGTTTTTT.

The V call is TRBV5-4, the J call TRBJ1-6; tentative D call: TRBD1 (5 bases). CDR1 is SGHNT and CDR2 is YYREEE in the germline V gene (reference sequence). The CDR3 has 14 residues. Trimming took 7 bases from V and 4 from J, leaving 12 bases between them. Here the CDR3 reads CASGRQSYNSPLHF. As DNA, the CDR3 is TGTGCCAGCGGTCGACAGAGTTATAATTCACCCCTCCACTTT.

The chain has TRBV2 and TRBJ1-4; D is uncertain. Germline V gene sequence: CDR1 SNHLY, CDR2 FYNNEI. There are 16 residues in the CDR3. V shed 1 base and J shed 5 bases, with 14 bases lying between them. The CDR3 DNA reads TGTGCCAGCAGTGAAGTTCTTTGGACTACCAATGAAAAACTGTTTTTT. Residues: CASSEVLWTTNEKLFF.

The chain is built from TRBV9 and TRBJ1-1; unclear D gene. Trimming pared 4 bases from V and 1 base from J, leaving 11 bases between. CDR3 size: 14 residues. Germline CDR1 SGDLS, CDR2 YYNGEE. The CDR3 reads CASSPHQENTEAFF. CDR3 in DNA: TGTGCCAGCAGCCCACACCAAGAGAACACTGAAGCTTTCTTT.

In its sample, this clone was seen once. The V call is TRBV6-2 or TRBV6-3, the J call TRBJ1-5; tentative D call: TRBD1 (6 bases). V was pared by 3 bases and J by 4 bases, with 19 bases between. The CDR3 runs to 17 residues. Germline CDR1 and CDR2: MNHEY and SVGEGT. Here the CDR3 reads CASSYGSVRGGNQPQHF. The CDR3 bases are TGTGCCAGCAGTTATGGGTCGGTCAGGGGAGGGAATCAGCCCCAGCATTTT.

The CDR3 spells CASSQVGGNYGYTF. DNA for the CDR3: TGTGCCAGCAGCCAAGTTGGCGGGAACTATGGCTACACCTTC. The rearrangement links TRBV3-1 (or the pseudogene TRBV3-2) to TRBJ1-2, with unresolved D. This CDR3 contains 14 residues. The germline CDR1 and CDR2 sequences are LGHDT and YNNKEL (reference sequence). Trimming removed 1 base at V and 2 bases at J, with 8 bases between.